These T cell receptor beta chains were read from a single sample in a study of T-cell memory formation after mild COVID-19. TCRdb passed the 5' RACE reads through MiXCR, listing each CDR3 protein once. The repertoire holds about 440,000 distinct CDR3 sequences, with 20% as singletons. Sequences were obtained from PBMCs or a T cell subset sorted from them (not recorded which). These receptors were obtained from an adult woman who had mild COVID-19 (a few samples of this study predate the infection). Cell type and time point are not known. The CDR3 runs from the conserved cysteine through the conserved F or W. Fields, in order: D gene, V gene, clone size, J gene, CDR3 DNA, CDR3 protein. A D gene is named only where the DNA matches it firmly. The listing skips clone size in some rows; elsewhere it reads once, few, many or a size class.

d_call: TRBD1; v_call: TRBV24-1; clone_size: .; j_call: TRBJ1-3; cdr3_nt: TGTGCCACCAGTGATTGGGGGACAGGTTCTGGAAACACCATATATTTT; cdr3_aa: CATSDWGTGSGNTIYF
d_call: .; v_call: TRBV19; clone_size: .; j_call: TRBJ2-3; cdr3_nt: TGTGCCAGTAGTATTGGTCTAGCCGGGGAGGATACGCAGTATTTT; cdr3_aa: CASSIGLAGEDTQYF
d_call: .; v_call: TRBV7-2; clone_size: few; j_call: TRBJ2-3; cdr3_nt: TGTGCCAGCAGCCCGTGGACAGCCCCTAGCACAGATACGCAGTATTTT; cdr3_aa: CASSPWTAPSTDTQYF
d_call: TRBD2; v_call: TRBV7-9; clone_size: few; j_call: TRBJ2-4; cdr3_nt: TGTGCCAGCAGCTTAGACGGGACTAGCAAAAACATTCAGTACTTC; cdr3_aa: CASSLDGTSKNIQYF
d_call: .; v_call: TRBV3-1; clone_size: .; j_call: TRBJ2-5; cdr3_nt: TGTGCCAGCAGCCAAGATCACGCGAGCGTCCGGGAAGAGACCCAGTACTTC; cdr3_aa: CASSQDHASVREETQYF
d_call: TRBD2; v_call: TRBV7-3; clone_size: few; j_call: TRBJ2-2; cdr3_nt: TGTGCCAGCAGCCCGTCCGGCGGGAGGGCGAACACCGGGGAGCTGTTTTTT; cdr3_aa: CASSPSGGRANTGELFF
d_call: .; v_call: TRBV5-4; clone_size: .; j_call: TRBJ2-3; cdr3_nt: TGTGCCAGCAGCTTGGAGAAGGACACGCAGTATTTT; cdr3_aa: CASSLEKDTQYF
d_call: .; v_call: TRBV5-1; clone_size: few; j_call: TRBJ2-1; cdr3_nt: TGCGCCAGCAGCTGGGACATGAACAATGAGCAGTTCTTC; cdr3_aa: CASSWDMNNEQFF
d_call: TRBD2; v_call: TRBV9; clone_size: .; j_call: TRBJ2-3; cdr3_nt: TGTGCCAGCAGCGTAGGAGCGCGGGGGTCAGATACGCAGTATTTT; cdr3_aa: CASSVGARGSDTQYF
d_call: .; v_call: TRBV6-2/TRBV6-3; clone_size: once; j_call: TRBJ2-2; cdr3_nt: TGTGCCAGCAGTTCCGAGGGGGCGAACACCGGGGAGCTGTTTTTT; cdr3_aa: CASSSEGANTGELFF
d_call: .; v_call: TRBV12-3/TRBV12-4; clone_size: .; j_call: TRBJ1-1; cdr3_nt: TGTGCCAGCAGTTTACACACTGAAGCTTTCTTT; cdr3_aa: CASSLHTEAFF
d_call: .; v_call: TRBV10-3; clone_size: few; j_call: TRBJ1-2; cdr3_nt: TGTGCCATCAGCGGGTCTGGCCCGGCGGAGGAGGGCTACACCTTC; cdr3_aa: CAISGSGPAEEGYTF
d_call: .; v_call: TRBV7-9; clone_size: .; j_call: TRBJ2-2; cdr3_nt: TGTGCCAGCAGCTTTGAACTGAGGAACACCGGGGAGCTGTTTTTT; cdr3_aa: CASSFELRNTGELFF
d_call: .; v_call: TRBV7-6; clone_size: many; j_call: TRBJ2-7; cdr3_nt: TGTGCCAGCAGCTTAGAGCCTCACTACGAGCAGTACTTC; cdr3_aa: CASSLEPHYEQYF
d_call: .; v_call: TRBV20-1; clone_size: .; j_call: TRBJ1-2; cdr3_nt: TGCAGTGTTGGGGGGCTTGGGGGCTACACCTTC; cdr3_aa: CSVGGLGGYTF
d_call: .; v_call: TRBV24-1; clone_size: .; j_call: TRBJ2-7; cdr3_nt: TGTGCCACCAGTGATTCCGGGGGTAACTCCTACGAGCAGTACTTC; cdr3_aa: CATSDSGGNSYEQYF
d_call: .; v_call: TRBV28; clone_size: few; j_call: TRBJ2-5; cdr3_nt: TGTGCCAGCAGGGTCAACTTAAGACAGACCCAGTACTTC; cdr3_aa: CASRVNLRQTQYF
d_call: .; v_call: TRBV3-1; clone_size: .; j_call: TRBJ1-2; cdr3_nt: TGTGCCAGCAGCCGGGCAGGGATTGGCTACACCTTC; cdr3_aa: CASSRAGIGYTF
d_call: TRBD2; v_call: TRBV7-6; clone_size: many; j_call: TRBJ2-1; cdr3_nt: TGTGCCAGCAGCTCTTGGTTAGCGGGGGGGCAAAATGAGCAGTTCTTC; cdr3_aa: CASSSWLAGGQNEQFF
d_call: TRBD2; v_call: TRBV20-1; clone_size: .; j_call: TRBJ2-7; cdr3_nt: TGCAGTGCTCAAGGAGGGACTAGCGGGAACCTCTACGAGCAGTACTTC; cdr3_aa: CSAQGGTSGNLYEQYF
d_call: .; v_call: TRBV9; clone_size: few; j_call: TRBJ1-6; cdr3_nt: TGTGCCAGCAGCGCTCTGGGCTCACCCCTCCACTTT; cdr3_aa: CASSALGSPLHF
d_call: .; v_call: TRBV12-3/TRBV12-4; clone_size: few; j_call: TRBJ1-6; cdr3_nt: TGTGCCAGCAGTTTCACTAATTCACCCCTCCACTTT; cdr3_aa: CASSFTNSPLHF
d_call: TRBD2; v_call: TRBV10-3; clone_size: .; j_call: TRBJ2-1; cdr3_nt: TGTGCCATCAGAGCCGGGACTAGCAGGTCGAACAATGAGCAGTTCTTC; cdr3_aa: CAIRAGTSRSNNEQFF
d_call: TRBD1; v_call: TRBV7-9; clone_size: .; j_call: TRBJ1-6; cdr3_nt: TGTGCCAGCAGCCCCCCGGGACAGGGGAATTCACCCCTCCACTTT; cdr3_aa: CASSPPGQGNSPLHF
d_call: .; v_call: TRBV15; clone_size: few; j_call: TRBJ2-3; cdr3_nt: TGTGCCACCAGCATCCGGGACTCCACAGATACGCAGTATTTT; cdr3_aa: CATSIRDSTDTQYF
d_call: TRBD2; v_call: TRBV3-1; clone_size: .; j_call: TRBJ2-1; cdr3_nt: TGTGCCAGCAGCCTAACTAGCGGGAGGCGTTACAATGAGCAGTTCTTC; cdr3_aa: CASSLTSGRRYNEQFF
d_call: .; v_call: TRBV24-1; clone_size: many; j_call: TRBJ2-2; cdr3_nt: TGTGCCACGACAGAAAATAGTGGGGAGCTGTTTTTT; cdr3_aa: CATTENSGELFF
d_call: TRBD1; v_call: TRBV5-1; clone_size: .; j_call: TRBJ1-2; cdr3_nt: TGCGCCAGCAGCTTGGACGGGACAGGGGGCTTTGGCTACACCTTC; cdr3_aa: CASSLDGTGGFGYTF
d_call: .; v_call: TRBV27; clone_size: .; j_call: TRBJ1-4; cdr3_nt: TGTGCCAGCAGGCGGGGTTCCAAGGGTGAAAAACTGTTTTTT; cdr3_aa: CASRRGSKGEKLFF
d_call: .; v_call: TRBV7-8; clone_size: .; j_call: TRBJ2-5; cdr3_nt: TGTGCCAGCAGGCCAAATACAGGGTACCAAGAGACCCAGTACTTC; cdr3_aa: CASRPNTGYQETQYF
d_call: .; v_call: TRBV12-3/TRBV12-4; clone_size: .; j_call: TRBJ1-1; cdr3_nt: TGTGCCAGCAGTCGGTGGGGCACTGAAGCTTTCTTT; cdr3_aa: CASSRWGTEAFF
d_call: .; v_call: TRBV6-6; clone_size: few; j_call: TRBJ2-4; cdr3_nt: TGTGCCAGCAGTTACGAGCGGAGGCTAGCCAAAAACATTCAGTACTTC; cdr3_aa: CASSYERRLAKNIQYF
d_call: .; v_call: TRBV2; clone_size: .; j_call: TRBJ2-1; cdr3_nt: TGTGCCAGCAGGCCGGTGGGGTATGAGCAGTTCTTC; cdr3_aa: CASRPVGYEQFF
d_call: .; v_call: TRBV7-9; clone_size: few; j_call: TRBJ2-3; cdr3_nt: TGTGCCAGCAGCTTCGAAGGGTTCACAGATACGCAGTATTTT; cdr3_aa: CASSFEGFTDTQYF
d_call: TRBD1; v_call: TRBV27; clone_size: .; j_call: TRBJ1-1; cdr3_nt: TGTGCCAGCAGTTTGAGTCTCAGGGGGAGCACTGAAGCTTTCTTT; cdr3_aa: CASSLSLRGSTEAFF
d_call: .; v_call: TRBV7-2; clone_size: .; j_call: TRBJ2-1; cdr3_nt: TGTGCCAGCAGCCGACTGGAAAATGAGCAGTTCTTC; cdr3_aa: CASSRLENEQFF
d_call: .; v_call: TRBV20-1; clone_size: few; j_call: TRBJ2-5; cdr3_nt: TGCAGTGCACAGGACAGTCGGGCGGGGACCCAGTACTTC; cdr3_aa: CSAQDSRAGTQYF
d_call: .; v_call: TRBV5-1; clone_size: many; j_call: TRBJ2-5; cdr3_nt: TGTGCCAGCAGTTCCGGCGGAGGGGAGACCCAGTACTTC; cdr3_aa: CASSSGGGETQYF
d_call: TRBD1; v_call: TRBV20-1; clone_size: .; j_call: TRBJ1-2; cdr3_nt: TGCAGTGCTAGAGATGAAGACAGGGGGGATGGCTACACCTTC; cdr3_aa: CSARDEDRGDGYTF
d_call: .; v_call: TRBV20-1; clone_size: few; j_call: TRBJ2-7; cdr3_nt: TGCAGTGCCAAATGGCCTTCCCCCTACGAGCAGTACTTC; cdr3_aa: CSAKWPSPYEQYF
d_call: TRBD1; v_call: TRBV7-9; clone_size: few; j_call: TRBJ2-7; cdr3_nt: TGTGCCAGCGGCTTAGGGGGCAGAGGCGAGCAGTACTTC; cdr3_aa: CASGLGGRGEQYF
d_call: .; v_call: TRBV6-6; clone_size: .; j_call: TRBJ2-3; cdr3_nt: TGTGCCAGCAGTTATGTAAAGAGGGTGGATACGCAGTATTTT; cdr3_aa: CASSYVKRVDTQYF
d_call: TRBD2; v_call: TRBV12-3/TRBV12-4; clone_size: .; j_call: TRBJ2-7; cdr3_nt: TGTGCCAGCAGTTTCCTAGGGACTACCTACGAGCAGTACTTC; cdr3_aa: CASSFLGTTYEQYF
d_call: TRBD1; v_call: TRBV4-2; clone_size: few; j_call: TRBJ2-7; cdr3_nt: TGTGCCAGCAGCCAAGAAGGGACAGGGCCAACCTACGAGCAGTACTTC; cdr3_aa: CASSQEGTGPTYEQYF
d_call: TRBD1; v_call: TRBV6-5; clone_size: .; j_call: TRBJ1-2; cdr3_nt: TGTGCCAGCAGTTACTCGCCCCGAAGGGGGCAGGGAAACTATGGCTACACCTTC; cdr3_aa: CASSYSPRRGQGNYGYTF
d_call: TRBD2; v_call: TRBV7-6; clone_size: few; j_call: TRBJ2-1; cdr3_nt: TGTGCCAGCAGCTTAGTGTCCCGACCCGGGACTAGCGGGAGGGACAGCTCCTACAATGAGCAGTTCTTC; cdr3_aa: CASSLVSRPGTSGRDSSYNEQFF